This TCR beta chain was identified during a study of OX40 agonist ivuxolimab in advanced cancers. Study context: From roughly 20 to 85 years was the age range, with a mean of 60 years, and over 80% were male. General study results and limits: Both blood CD4+ and CD8+ T cells showed clonal growth by week 6 at 0.1 to 3.0 mg/kg.

Sequencing used immunoSEQ multiplex PCR; TCRdb keeps in-frame clones, though not all of them. The sample lists just under 65,000 clones; about 90% were seen once. Patients with autoimmune history or systemic immunosuppression were excluded. Points on this clone: As yet, its antigen is unknown.

Germline V gene data show CDR1 as MDHEN and CDR2 as SYDVKM. V lost 0 bases and J 4 bases, leaving 10 bases between the germline ends. This CDR3 has 15 residues. Sequencing used CD4+ or CD8+ T cells sorted from blood, obtained in a trial of the OX40 agonist ivuxolimab. The TCR comes from an adult with an advanced solid tumor such as melanoma, head and neck, liver or kidney cancer. The chain carries TRBV28 and TRBJ1-5, with a possible D match to TRBD1 (6 bases). CDR3 sequence reads: CASSLWHRVNQPQHF. As DNA, the CDR3 is TGTGCCAGCAGTTTATGGCACAGGGTTAATCAGCCCCAGCATTTT.